The subject of this entry is one TCR beta chain. These data belong to a study of CXCR3-negative and CXCR3-positive naive CD8 T cells. Germline V gene data show CDR1 as LNHNV and CDR2 as YYDKDF (reference sequence). This CDR3 is built from 15 residues. Researchers prepared the TRB cDNA libraries using 5' RACE with UMI labels. From its re-call of the 5' RACE reads, TCRdb lists each CDR3 protein once, without DNA. Its listing shows about 26,000 distinct CDR3 sequences. The TCR originated in a human donor in good health. Some clones in this sample may be carry-over from other donors' samples. Material: naive CXCR3- CD8+ T cells from blood. This sample's subset: CD45RO-CCR7+CD27+CD95- naive CD8+ T cells lacking CXCR3 (TNR3-). The rearrangement joins TRBV15 to TRBJ2-1; TCRdb's D call of TRBD2 is untestable without DNA. The CDR3 sequence is CATSKLAEVLTEQFF.